The clone carrying this TCR beta chain was detected a few times. The antigen is not known. This entry comes from a study of molecular identifiers for immune sequencing clone quantification. The study's findings and limits: Jurkat TCR RNA spiked in from one cell (amid 800,000 to 1,000,000 naive cells) was reportedly detectable.

V lost 3 bases and J 10 bases, leaving 18 bases between the germline ends. The CDR3 runs 15 residues. TCRdb recomputed calls from the PCR reads with MiXCR, one row per CDR3 protein. The table has about 97,000 distinct CDR3 sequences, roughly a quarter seen once. Input material: naive CD8+ T cells from blood, with Jurkat cell RNA spiked in. Subset defined: FACS-sorted CD8+CD4-CCR7+CD45RA+ naive T cells. This sequence joins TRBV12-3 or TRBV12-4 and TRBJ2-2; D possibly corresponds to TRBD2 (5 bases). This sequence originates from a human donor in good health. Some libraries in this study had Jurkat cell RNA spiked in. The CDR3 here is CASSLNGVGFEELFF. CDR3 sequence (DNA): TGTGCCAGCAGTTTGAACGGGGTGGGGTTTGAGGAGCTGTTTTTT.